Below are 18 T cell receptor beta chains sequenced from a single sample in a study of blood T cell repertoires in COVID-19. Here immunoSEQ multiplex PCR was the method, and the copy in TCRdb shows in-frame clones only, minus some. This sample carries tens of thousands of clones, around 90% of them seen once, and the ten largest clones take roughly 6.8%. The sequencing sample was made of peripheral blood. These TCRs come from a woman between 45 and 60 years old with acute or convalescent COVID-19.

CDR3 protein: CASSADSLGTEAFF. In DNA form, the CDR3 reads TGTGCCAGCAGTGCGGACAGTTTGGGTACTGAAGCTTTCTTT. The V call is TRBV6-2 or TRBV6-3, the J call TRBJ1-1; D possibly corresponds to TRBD1 (6 bases). V was cut by 5 bases and J by 5 bases, with 15 bases left in between. The CDR3 has 14 residues. Germline V gene sequence: CDR1 MNHEY, CDR2 SVGEGT.

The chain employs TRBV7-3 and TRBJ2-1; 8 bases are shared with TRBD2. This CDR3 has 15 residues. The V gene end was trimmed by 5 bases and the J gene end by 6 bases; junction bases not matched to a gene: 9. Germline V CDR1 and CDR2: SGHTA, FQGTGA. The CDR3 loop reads CASSTRGTRGNEQFF. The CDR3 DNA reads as TGTGCCAGCAGCACACGCGGGACTAGGGGCAATGAGCAGTTCTTC.

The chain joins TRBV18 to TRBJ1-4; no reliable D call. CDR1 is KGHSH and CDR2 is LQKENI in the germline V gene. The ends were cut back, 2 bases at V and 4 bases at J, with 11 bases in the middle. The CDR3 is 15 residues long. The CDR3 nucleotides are TGTGCCAGCTCACCAACAACTACCGGTAATGAAAAACTGTTTTTT. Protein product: CASSPTTTGNEKLFF.

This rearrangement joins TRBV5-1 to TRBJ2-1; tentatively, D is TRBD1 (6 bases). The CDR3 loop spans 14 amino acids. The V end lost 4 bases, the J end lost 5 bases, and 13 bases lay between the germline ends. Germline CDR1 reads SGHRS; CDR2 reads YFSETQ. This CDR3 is CASSPRDIHNEQFF. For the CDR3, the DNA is TGCGCCAGCAGCCCCCGGGACATTCACAATGAGCAGTTCTTC. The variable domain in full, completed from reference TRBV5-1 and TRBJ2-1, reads KAGVTQTPRYLIKTRGQQVTLSCSPISGHRSVSWYQQTPGQGLQFLFEYFSETQRNKGNFPGRFSGRQFSNSRSEMNVSTLELGDSALYLCASSPRDIHNEQFFGPGTRLTVL.

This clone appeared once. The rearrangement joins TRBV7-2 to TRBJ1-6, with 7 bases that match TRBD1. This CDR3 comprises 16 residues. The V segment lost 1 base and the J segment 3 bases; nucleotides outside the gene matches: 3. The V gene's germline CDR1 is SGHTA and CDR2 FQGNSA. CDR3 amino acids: CASSLGQGVYNSPLHF. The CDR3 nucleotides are TGTGCCAGCAGCTTAGGCCAGGGGGTCTATAATTCACCCCTCCACTTT.

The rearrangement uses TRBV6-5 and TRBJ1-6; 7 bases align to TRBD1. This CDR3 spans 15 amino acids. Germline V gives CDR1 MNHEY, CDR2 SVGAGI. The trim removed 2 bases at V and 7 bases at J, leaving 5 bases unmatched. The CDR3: CASSYDDRVNSPLHF. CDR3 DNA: TGTGCCAGCAGTTACGACGACAGGGTCAATTCACCCCTCCACTTT.

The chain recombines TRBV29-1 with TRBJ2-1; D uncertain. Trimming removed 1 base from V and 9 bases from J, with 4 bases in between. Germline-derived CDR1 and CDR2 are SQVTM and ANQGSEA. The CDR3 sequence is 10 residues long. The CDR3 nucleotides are TGCAGCGTTGAAGCCATTGAGCAGTTCTTC. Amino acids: CSVEAIEQFF.

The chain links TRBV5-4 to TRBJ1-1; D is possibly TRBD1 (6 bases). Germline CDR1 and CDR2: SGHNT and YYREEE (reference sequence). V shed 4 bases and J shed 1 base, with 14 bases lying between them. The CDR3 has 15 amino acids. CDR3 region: CASSREGGRNTEAFF. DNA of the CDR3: TGTGCCAGCAGCCGGGAGGGGGGTCGGAACACTGAAGCTTTCTTT.

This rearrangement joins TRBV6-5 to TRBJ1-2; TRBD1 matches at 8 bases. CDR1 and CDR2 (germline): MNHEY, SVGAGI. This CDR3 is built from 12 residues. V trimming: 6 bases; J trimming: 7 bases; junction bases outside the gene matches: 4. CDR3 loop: CASRQGAGGYTF. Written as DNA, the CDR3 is TGTGCCAGCAGGCAGGGGGCGGGTGGCTACACCTTC.

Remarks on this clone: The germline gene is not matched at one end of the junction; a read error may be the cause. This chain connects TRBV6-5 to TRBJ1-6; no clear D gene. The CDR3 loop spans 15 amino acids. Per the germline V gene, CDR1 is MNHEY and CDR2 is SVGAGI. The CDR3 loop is CASRNTGRNNSPLHF. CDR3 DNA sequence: TGTGCCAGCAGAAATACCGGGAGAAATAACTCACCCCTCCACTTT.

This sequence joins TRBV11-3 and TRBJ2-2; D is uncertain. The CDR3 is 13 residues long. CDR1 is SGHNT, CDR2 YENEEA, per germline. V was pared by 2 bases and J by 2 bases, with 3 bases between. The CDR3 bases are TGTGCCAGCAGCTTATTAAACACCGGGGAGCTGTTTTTT. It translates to CASSLLNTGELFF.

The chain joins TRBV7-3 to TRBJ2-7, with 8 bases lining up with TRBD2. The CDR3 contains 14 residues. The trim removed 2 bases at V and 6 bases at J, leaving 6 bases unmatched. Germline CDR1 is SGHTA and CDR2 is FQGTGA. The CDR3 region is CASSLAGGSGEQYF. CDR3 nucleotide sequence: TGTGCCAGCAGCTTAGCGGGGGGAAGTGGCGAGCAGTACTTC.

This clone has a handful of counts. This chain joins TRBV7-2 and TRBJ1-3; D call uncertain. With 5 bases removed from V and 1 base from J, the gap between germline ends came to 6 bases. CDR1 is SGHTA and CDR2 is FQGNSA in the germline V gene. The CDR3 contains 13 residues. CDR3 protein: CASSPLSGNTIYF. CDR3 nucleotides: TGTGCCAGCAGCCCCCTTTCTGGAAACACCATATATTTT.

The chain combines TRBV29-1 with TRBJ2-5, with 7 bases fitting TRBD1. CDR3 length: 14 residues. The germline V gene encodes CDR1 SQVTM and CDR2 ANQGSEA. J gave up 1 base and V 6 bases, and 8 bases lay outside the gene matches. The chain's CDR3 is CSVVPGQLQETQYF. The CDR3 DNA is TGCAGCGTAGTCCCGGGACAGCTCCAAGAGACCCAGTACTTC.

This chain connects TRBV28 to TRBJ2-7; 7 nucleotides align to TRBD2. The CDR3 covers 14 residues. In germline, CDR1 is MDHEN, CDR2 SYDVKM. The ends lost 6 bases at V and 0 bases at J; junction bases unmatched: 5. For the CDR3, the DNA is TGTGCCAGCAGGACACTAGCGCCCTCCTACGAGCAGTACTTC. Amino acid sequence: CASRTLAPSYEQYF.

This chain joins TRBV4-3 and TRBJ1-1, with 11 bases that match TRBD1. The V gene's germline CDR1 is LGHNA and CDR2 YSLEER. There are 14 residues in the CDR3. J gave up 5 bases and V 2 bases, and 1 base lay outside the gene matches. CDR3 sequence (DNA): TGCGCCAGCAGCCAACGGGACAGGGGGACTGAAGCTTTCTTT. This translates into CASSQRDRGTEAFF.

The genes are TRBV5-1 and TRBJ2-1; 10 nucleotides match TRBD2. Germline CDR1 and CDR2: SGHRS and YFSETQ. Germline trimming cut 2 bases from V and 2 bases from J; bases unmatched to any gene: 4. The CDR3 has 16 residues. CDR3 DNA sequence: TGCGCCAGCAGCTTAATGACTAGCGGGCCCTACAATGAGCAGTTCTTC. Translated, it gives CASSLMTSGPYNEQFF.

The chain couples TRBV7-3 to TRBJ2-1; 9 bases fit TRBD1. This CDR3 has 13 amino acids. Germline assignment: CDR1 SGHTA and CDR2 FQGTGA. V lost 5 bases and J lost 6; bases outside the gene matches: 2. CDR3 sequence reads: CASSLGQGNEQFF. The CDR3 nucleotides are TGTGCCAGCAGCCTGGGACAGGGCAATGAGCAGTTCTTC.